Below are 5 T cell receptor beta chains sequenced from a single sample in a study of human T cells and chemical hapten exposure. TCRdb analysed the RACE reads with MiXCR anew, one entry per CDR3 protein. The sample includes approximately 400,000 distinct CDR3 sequences, 4.5% to 5.5% of them seen just once. Sample time point: pre-sensitization, week 0. Sample treatment: therapeutic diphenylcyclopropenone sensitization with weekly scalp DPC. The source was whole blood, collected in connection with sensitization to the hapten diphenylcyclopropenone (DPC). The receptors derive from a woman aged 50 to 60 with alopecia areata. Some clones in this sample may be carry-over from other donors' samples.

This clonotype has a handful of counts. A much larger clonotype is one base distant, so this may be a read error. The chain is built from TRBV29-1 and TRBJ2-5; D assignment may be TRBD1 or TRBD2 (6 bases each). The CDR3 is made up of 15 amino acids. From germline, CDR1 is SQVTM and CDR2 ANQGSEA. The CDR3 loop is CSARDTPRDSETRYF. The DNA for the CDR3 is TGCAGCGCGCGGGACACTCCGAGGGACTCAGAGACCCGGTACTTC. Variable domain in full (rest from reference TRBV29-1 and TRBJ2-5): SAVISQKPSRDICQRGTSLTIQCQVDSQVTMMFWYRQQPGQSLTLIATANQGSEATYESGFVIDKFPISRPNLTFSTLTVSNMSPEDSSIYLCSARDTPRDSETRYFGPGTRLLVL.

This clonotype was recorded at least ten times. J is TRBJ2-5 and V is TRBV29-1, with 7 bases matching TRBD2. The CDR3 is 12 residues long. The V segment lost 6 bases and the J segment 2 bases; nucleotides outside the gene matches: 3. Germline V gives CDR1 SQVTM, CDR2 ANQGSEA. CDR3 residues: CSVGEGQETQYF. The CDR3 region has the DNA TGCAGCGTCGGGGAGGGTCAAGAGACCCAGTACTTC.

The chain combines TRBV7-6 with TRBJ2-7; TRBD1 might be the D (5 bases). Germline V gene lookup returns CDR1 SGHVS and CDR2 FNYEAQ. The CDR3 length is 12 residues. Trimming shortened V by 1 base and J by 6 bases, and 7 bases separated the two germline ends. CDR3 region: CASSLVTGEQYF. CDR3 nucleotide sequence: TGTGCCAGCAGCTTAGTTACAGGCGAGCAGTACTTC.

The V and J genes are TRBV6-2 or TRBV6-3 and TRBJ2-3, with 10 bases fitting TRBD2. CDR1 is MNHEY, CDR2 SVGEGT, per germline. This CDR3 comprises 16 residues. Trimming took 4 bases from V and 4 from J; bases not matched to a gene: 8. The CDR3 nucleotides are TGTGCCAGCAGTTTACCAGCGGGAGGGGTGGCAGATACGCAGTATTTT. Protein sequence: CASSLPAGGVADTQYF.

The gene calls are TRBV7-2 and TRBJ2-1, with D tentatively TRBD1 (7 bases). CDR3 length: 16 residues. Trimming shortened V by 5 bases and J by 3 bases, and 17 bases separated the two germline ends. Germline CDR1 is SGHTA and CDR2 is FQGNSA. This CDR3 is CASSRGRGGDYNEQFF. The CDR3 DNA sequence: TGTGCCAGCAGCCGGGGGAGAGGGGGCGACTACAATGAGCAGTTCTTC.